This T cell receptor beta chain stems from a study of shared clonotypes between healthy human individuals. Germline loops: CDR1 SGHTA, CDR2 FQGNSA. The V gene end was trimmed by 4 bases and the J gene end by 10 bases; junction bases not matched to a gene: 11. CDR3 length: 16 amino acids. This clone was seen a single time. Data came from immunoSEQ multiplex PCR; TCRdb stores just in-frame clones and leaves some out. Of just under 350,000 clones listed, around four fifths are singletons. Sequences were obtained from memory CD4+ T cells sorted from blood. Indicated subset: CD45RA-negative fraction. The rearrangement links TRBV7-2 to TRBJ2-1, with 12 bases fitting TRBD2. This receptor was obtained from a man aged 25 to 40 in good health. The CDR3 region is CASSSLAGGAEGEQFF. CDR3 in DNA: TGTGCCAGCAGCTCTCTAGCGGGAGGGGCAGAAGGGGAGCAGTTCTTC.